This is a list of T cell receptor beta chains from one sample in a study of molecular identifiers for immune sequencing clone quantification. TCRdb redid the calling of the PCR reads with MiXCR, one entry per CDR3 protein. The top ten clones hold approximately 0.9% of a sample with about 640,000 distinct CDR3 sequences, 15% to 20% of them seen once. The sequenced sample was naive CD8+ T cells from blood, with Jurkat cell RNA spiked in. These receptors all come from a human donor in good health. Some libraries in this study had Jurkat cell RNA spiked in. The CDR3 runs from the conserved cysteine through the conserved F or W. Fields, in order: clone size, J gene, D gene, V gene, CDR3 DNA, CDR3 protein. The D gene is left open where the match is weak. The size field is filled for only some rows; it gives once, few, many or a size class.

many,TRBJ2-1,TRBD2,TRBV11-2,TGTGCCAGCAGCTTAGCTAGCGGGGGGTCTACCTACTCCTACAATGAGCAGTTCTTC,CASSLASGGSTYSYNEQFF
many,TRBJ2-1,TRBD2,TRBV28,TGTGCCAGCAGACCGAACCTAGCGGGAGTTGCGAATGAGCAGTTCTTC,CASRPNLAGVANEQFF
many,TRBJ2-2,TRBD2,TRBV6-5,TGTGCCAGCAGTTACTCGATAGGGCTAGCGGGAACCGGGGAGCTGTTTTTT,CASSYSIGLAGTGELFF
many,TRBJ1-1,-,TRBV7-9,TGTGCCAGCAGCTTTGCCCCCGAAGCTTTCTTT,CASSFAPEAFF
-,TRBJ2-2,-,TRBV2,TGTGCCAGCAGTGAAAGAGGGCCCGGGGAGCTGTTTTTT,CASSERGPGELFF
many,TRBJ2-5,TRBD2,TRBV5-4,TGTGCCAGCAGCTTGGACTTAGCGGGGTTGACCGAGACCCAGTACTTC,CASSLDLAGLTETQYF
few,TRBJ1-2,TRBD1,TRBV20-1,TGCAGTGCTAGAGATGGGACAGGGGAATATCAGTATGGCTACACCTTC,CSARDGTGEYQYGYTF
many,TRBJ2-1,-,TRBV27,TGTGCCAGCAGTTTGTCCGCCGGGCCCGGGGATGAGCAGTTCTTC,CASSLSAGPGDEQFF
many,TRBJ2-3,TRBD2,TRBV28,TGTGCCAGCAGCCAGAGGGTCTTAGGACTAGCGGGATCCCAGATCGTCACAGATACGCAGTATTTT,CASSQRVLGLAGSQIVTDTQYF
many,TRBJ2-1,TRBD1,TRBV7-6,TGTGCCAGCAGCCCGACTACAGGGGCTAGCTCCTACAATGAGCAGTTCTTC,CASSPTTGASSYNEQFF
many,TRBJ2-3,-,TRBV6-6,TGTGCCAGCAGTTGGGACCCGACAGATACGCAGTATTTT,CASSWDPTDTQYF
few,TRBJ2-1,TRBD2,TRBV20-1,TGCAGTGCTAGGGGGGTAGCGGGGACCTACAATGAGCAGTTCTTC,CSARGVAGTYNEQFF
many,TRBJ2-7,TRBD1,TRBV19,TGTGCCAGCACCAGCGGACAGGGGGCTGACGAGCAGTACTTC,CASTSGQGADEQYF
-,TRBJ2-7,TRBD1,TRBV19,TGTGCCAGTAGTATAGATCTGGGACAGAGGGCCTACGAGCAGTACTTC,CASSIDLGQRAYEQYF
once,TRBJ2-3,TRBD2,TRBV20-1,TGCAGTGCTAGAGATTTTCTTAGTATCGTCGGCGGGGGGTCCGATACGCAGTATTTT,CSARDFLSIVGGGSDTQYF
many,TRBJ2-2,TRBD1,TRBV7-2,TGTGCCAGCAGCCGCGGACAGGGAGGATCCGGGGAGCTGTTTTTT,CASSRGQGGSGELFF
many,TRBJ2-7,TRBD2,TRBV14,TGTGCCAGCAGCCCTAGGACTAGCGGGAGGTACGAGCAGTACTTC,CASSPRTSGRYEQYF
-,TRBJ2-2,-,TRBV12-3/TRBV12-4,TGTGCCAGCAGTTTCCAGATCACCGGGGAGCTGTTTTTT,CASSFQITGELFF
many,TRBJ1-1,-,TRBV27,TGTGCCAGCAGTTCGAGGACAGTGAACACTGAAGCTTTCTTT,CASSSRTVNTEAFF
-,TRBJ2-7,-,TRBV3-1,TGTGCCAGCGGCCCTAGCGCCGGGGTAGTGCGGGAGCAGTACTTC,CASGPSAGVVREQYF
few,TRBJ2-1,TRBD2,TRBV7-2,TGTGCCAGCAGCTCCCCCATGGTTCTAGCGGAATACTCCTACAATGAGCAGTTCTTC,CASSSPMVLAEYSYNEQFF
many,TRBJ1-4,-,TRBV2,TGTGCCAGCAGTGAAGCGCTTTTCAGTAATGAAAAACTGTTTTTT,CASSEALFSNEKLFF
many,TRBJ2-5,-,TRBV28,TGTGCCAGTTCTTTCGGGGGTTCGGAGACCCAGTACTTC,CASSFGGSETQYF
few,TRBJ1-1,-,TRBV6-2/TRBV6-3,TGTGCCAGCAGTTACCCAACGGACAAGGTCGCTGGGAACACTGAAGCTTTCTTT,CASSYPTDKVAGNTEAFF
-,TRBJ1-2,-,TRBV7-9,TGTGCCAGCAGCCCCCCCCAGATTAACTATGGCTACACCTTC,CASSPPQINYGYTF
-,TRBJ2-5,TRBD2,TRBV28,TGTGCCAGCAGGCGACTAGCGGGAGACGAGACCCAGTACTTC,CASRRLAGDETQYF
many,TRBJ1-1,-,TRBV4-1,TGCGCCAGCAGCCAAGTCTCTGTGGCTGAAGCTTTCTTT,CASSQVSVAEAFF
few,TRBJ2-3,TRBD2,TRBV4-3,TGCGCCAGCAGCCAAACTGTCCGGGACTACCAAAGTACAGATACGCAGTATTTT,CASSQTVRDYQSTDTQYF
-,TRBJ2-7,TRBD2,TRBV28,TGTGCCAGCAGCCCGCCCGGGACTAGCGGGTGGGCCTACGAGCAGTACTTC,CASSPPGTSGWAYEQYF
-,TRBJ1-5,-,TRBV2,TGTGCCAGCAGTGAGAACAATATTTTTAATCAGCCCCAGCATTTT,CASSENNIFNQPQHF
few,TRBJ1-3,-,TRBV9,TGTGCCAGCAGCGCCAGCGGGGGGTATGGAAACACCATATATTTT,CASSASGGYGNTIYF
many,TRBJ2-1,-,TRBV7-9,TGTGCCAGCAGTTCCATTCGACTAGACAATGAGCAGTTCTTC,CASSSIRLDNEQFF
few,TRBJ2-1,-,TRBV12-3/TRBV12-4,TGTGCCAGCAGTGACGGGACCCCGAGCTCCTACAATGAGCAGTTCTTC,CASSDGTPSSYNEQFF
many,TRBJ2-2,-,TRBV20-1,TGCAGTGCTAGAGATCGCGGAGGGAACACCGGGGAGCTGTTTTTT,CSARDRGGNTGELFF
-,TRBJ2-5,TRBD1,TRBV9,TGTGCCAGCAGTGGACAGGGTAGAGAGACCCAGTACTTC,CASSGQGRETQYF
many,TRBJ1-5,-,TRBV19,TGTGCCAGTAGTATGGGCGGGAGTCAGCCCCAGCATTTT,CASSMGGSQPQHF
few,TRBJ2-7,-,TRBV3-1,TGTGCCAGCAGCCAACGGATAATTGCGGGATACTCCTACGGGCAGTACTTC,CASSQRIIAGYSYGQYF
-,TRBJ2-7,TRBD2,TRBV19,TGTGCCAGTAGTATCGGTGGCGGGGGGTTCTGCGAGCAGTACTTC,CASSIGGGGFCEQYF
-,TRBJ2-7,-,TRBV6-2/TRBV6-3,TGTGCAAGCAGTTTGGACTTCTACGAGCGGTACTTC,CASSLDFYERYF
many,TRBJ2-5,-,TRBV9,TGTGCCAGCAGCCTACATTCCGCGGAGACCCAGTACTTC,CASSLHSAETQYF
few,TRBJ1-3,-,TRBV7-9,TGTGCCAGCAGCTGGACCGAGACTGGAAACACCATATATTTT,CASSWTETGNTIYF
many,TRBJ2-5,TRBD1,TRBV29-1,TGCAGCGTTGATCCCCCGGGACAGGGTGGGGAGACCCAGTACTTC,CSVDPPGQGGETQYF
-,TRBJ2-7,-,TRBV4-3,TGCGCCAGCAGCCAAGAAAGCGAGAGCTCCTACGAGCAGTACTTC,CASSQESESSYEQYF
many,TRBJ2-2,TRBD2,TRBV2,TGTGCCAGCAGTCCGACGGGGGGACTAGCTCCCGGGGAGCTGTTTTTT,CASSPTGGLAPGELFF
-,TRBJ2-5,-,TRBV21-1,TGTGCCAGCAGCAAAACGGGAGGGCCGAAGGAGACCCAGTACTTC,CASSKTGGPKETQYF
many,TRBJ1-3,-,TRBV13,TGTGCCAGCTGGAGGGGGGTCGACTCTGGAAACACCATATATTTT,CASWRGVDSGNTIYF
-,TRBJ1-4,TRBD1,TRBV28,TGTGCCAGCAGGGATCCGGGACAGGGAAATGAAAAACTGTTTTTT,CASRDPGQGNEKLFF
many,TRBJ1-6,-,TRBV7-2,TGTGCCAGCAGCTTAGCGCTTCCAACGAAGGATTCACCCCTCCACTTT,CASSLALPTKDSPLHF
many,TRBJ2-7,TRBD2,TRBV20-1,TGCAGTGCTAGAGATGACGGGGGGGCCGACTACGAGCAGTACTTC,CSARDDGGADYEQYF
few,TRBJ2-2,-,TRBV4-3,TGCGCCAGCAGCCTCGGGACAGCCGGAGGGGGGACCGGGGAGCTGTTTTTT,CASSLGTAGGGTGELFF
many,TRBJ2-1,TRBD2,TRBV13,TGTGCCAGCAGCCCCCTTAAAGCGGGGGGGCAGGGTGAGCAGTTCTTC,CASSPLKAGGQGEQFF
-,TRBJ2-1,TRBD2,TRBV20-1,TGCAGTGGCCGGACTAGCGGGAGTCTTTACAATGAGCAGTTCTTC,CSGRTSGSLYNEQFF
-,TRBJ2-1,-,TRBV7-3,TGTGCCAGCAGCTTAATTCCGGGAGACCACAATGAGCAGTTCTTC,CASSLIPGDHNEQFF
-,TRBJ1-1,-,TRBV5-8,TGTGCCAGCAGTATACCGGGCTTCTCCTACTTAGACACTGAAGCTTTCTTT,CASSIPGFSYLDTEAFF
-,TRBJ1-6,-,TRBV7-9,TGTGCCAGCAGCTCCTCCTTACTGCTAGGTGATAATTCACCCCTCCACTTT,CASSSSLLLGDNSPLHF
many,TRBJ1-1,-,TRBV6-2/TRBV6-3,TGTGCCAGCAGCTACAGCCGAATGAACACTGAAGCTTTCTTT,CASSYSRMNTEAFF
many,TRBJ2-5,TRBD1,TRBV7-6,TGTGCCAGCAGCTTAGAACCAGGGGGTTCCCAAGAGACCCAGTACTTC,CASSLEPGGSQETQYF
many,TRBJ1-1,-,TRBV5-1,TGCGCCAGCAGCTTGGCCGGTCCAAGTCCCGGGAACACTGAAGCTTTCTTT,CASSLAGPSPGNTEAFF
few,TRBJ2-1,TRBD2,TRBV7-9,TGTGCCAGCAGCCCTCGTCCCGGGACTACTTACAGCTACAGTGAGCAGTTCTTC,CASSPRPGTTYSYSEQFF